A selection of T cell receptor beta chains follows, all from one sample in a study of technical replicates of blood from a handful of donors. Method: immunoSEQ multiplex PCR; TCRdb's copy keeps in-frame clones and lacks some. This table has approximately 74,000 clones, approximately 88% appearing once. Sequencing was carried out using PBMCs. Receptors originate from a human donor in good health. Some clones in this sample may be carry-over from other donors' samples. Each CDR3 is given with its conserved first and last residue. The D gene is left open where the match is weak.

J,V,D,CDR3,DNA
TRBJ2-7,TRBV13,.,CASSQSGVIKPYEQYF,TGTGCCAGCAGCCAATCAGGGGTTATTAAACCCTACGAGCAGTACTTC
TRBJ1-3,TRBV7-2,TRBD1,CASSQTGTGGSGNTIYF,TGTGCCAGCAGCCAAACCGGGACAGGGGGCTCTGGAAACACCATATATTTT
TRBJ2-2,TRBV19,.,CASSIGPAGELFF,TGTGCCAGTAGTATTGGTCCGGCCGGGGAGCTGTTTTTT
TRBJ1-1,TRBV9,.,CASSPGETEAFF,TGTGCCAGCAGCCCAGGGGAGACTGAAGCTTTCTTT
TRBJ1-6,TRBV2,.,CASSVFGRQGNSPLHF,TGTGCCAGCAGTGTGTTTGGTCGGCAGGGGAATTCACCCCTCCACTTT
TRBJ1-2,TRBV7-9,.,CASSVAPDYGYTF,TGTGCCAGCAGCGTCGCCCCAGACTATGGCTACACCTTC
TRBJ1-2,TRBV4-2,.,CASSQGLFMAGQGGYTF,TGTGCCAGCAGCCAAGGGCTCTTCATGGCAGGGCAAGGTGGCTACACCTTC
TRBJ1-2,TRBV4-1,TRBD1,CASSLLGQGETMLRYTF,TGCGCCAGCAGCCTACTCGGACAGGGGGAGACTATGTTACGCTACACCTTC
TRBJ2-5,TRBV18,.,CASSPEETQYF,TGTGCCAGCTCACCCGAAGAGACCCAGTACTTC
TRBJ2-6,TRBV19,TRBD1,CASSQDRAGANVLTF,TGTGCCAGTAGTCAAGACAGGGCTGGGGCCAACGTCCTGACTTTC